The present T cell receptor beta chain was sequenced within a study of CD8 T cells in ankylosing spondylitis. The CDR3 has 15 amino acids. Germline V gives CDR1 KGHDR, CDR2 SFDVKD. The V and J ends lost 7 bases and 2 bases respectively, with 14 bases between them. This clonotype was recorded a few times. What it binds is not known. Broader study findings: Ankylosing spondylitis blood seemed to carry a telltale TCR beta motif made of eight highly homologous variants. Significantly higher representation of disease-linked clones was reported for matched ankylosing spondylitis synovial fluid.

Using its own MiXCR run on the 5' RACE reads, TCRdb lists one record per CDR3 protein. The sample has hundreds of thousands of distinct CDR3 sequences, approximately 12% seen once; the top ten hold almost 7%. The specimen was blood, either unsorted or a sorted T cell fraction (not recorded which). The chain employs TRBV24-1 and TRBJ1-5; possibly TRBD1 for D (5 bases). This TCR came from a male donor with ankylosing spondylitis. CDR3 DNA: TGTGCCACCAGCCCGGGGGGGAAGGGCAATCAGCCCCAGCATTTT. Residues: CATSPGGKGNQPQHF.